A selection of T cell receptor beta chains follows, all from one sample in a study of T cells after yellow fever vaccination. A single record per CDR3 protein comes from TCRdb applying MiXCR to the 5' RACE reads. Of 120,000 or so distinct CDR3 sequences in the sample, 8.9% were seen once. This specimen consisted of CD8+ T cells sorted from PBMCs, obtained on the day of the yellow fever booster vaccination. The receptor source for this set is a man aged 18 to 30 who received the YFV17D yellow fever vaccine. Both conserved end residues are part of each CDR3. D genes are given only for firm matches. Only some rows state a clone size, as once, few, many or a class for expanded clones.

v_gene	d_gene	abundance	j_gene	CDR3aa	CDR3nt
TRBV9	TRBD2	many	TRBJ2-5	CASSGTGVTSAKETQYF	TGTGCCAGCAGCGGAACCGGGGTGACTAGCGCCAAAGAGACCCAGTACTTC
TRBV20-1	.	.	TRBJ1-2	CSARDPAQRWIGGYTF	TGCAGTGCTAGAGATCCGGCACAGCGATGGATAGGAGGCTACACCTTC
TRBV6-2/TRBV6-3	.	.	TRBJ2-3	CASSYNLDGTSTDTQYF	TGTGCCAGCAGTTATAATCTGGACGGTACTAGCACAGATACGCAGTATTTT
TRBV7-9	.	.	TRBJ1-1	CASSLNPMNTEAFF	TGTGCCAGCAGCTTAAATCCTATGAACACTGAAGCTTTCTTT
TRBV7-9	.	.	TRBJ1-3	CASSGRDGSGNTIYF	TGTGCCAGCAGCGGACGGGACGGCTCTGGAAACACCATATATTTT
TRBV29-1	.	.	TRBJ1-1	CSVVRNTEAFF	TGCAGCGTTGTGAGGAACACTGAAGCTTTCTTT
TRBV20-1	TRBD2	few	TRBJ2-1	CSANVAGGTPNEQFF	TGCAGTGCTAATGTAGCGGGGGGCACCCCCAATGAGCAGTTCTTC
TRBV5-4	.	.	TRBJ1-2	CASSPGTLAYGYTF	TGTGCCAGCAGCCCGGGAACCCTTGCCTATGGCTACACCTTC
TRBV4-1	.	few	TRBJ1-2	CASSQLIEGGYTF	TGCGCCAGCAGCCAGCTTATCGAGGGTGGCTACACCTTC
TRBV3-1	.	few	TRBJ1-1	CASSQSFRGLNTEAFF	TGTGCCAGCAGCCAATCTTTTCGGGGACTGAACACTGAAGCTTTCTTT
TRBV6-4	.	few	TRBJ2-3	CASSAKGDGADTQYF	TGTGCCAGCAGTGCCAAAGGGGACGGGGCAGATACGCAGTATTTT
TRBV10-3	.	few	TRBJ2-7	CAISRWDGVILPYYEQYF	TGTGCCATCAGTAGGTGGGACGGGGTCATCCTCCCCTACTACGAGCAGTACTTC
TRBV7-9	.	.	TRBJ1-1	CASSSPSLGDTEAFF	TGTGCCAGCAGCTCCCCGTCATTAGGGGACACTGAAGCTTTCTTT
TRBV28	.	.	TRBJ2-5	CASSKYRDEATQYF	TGTGCCAGCAGCAAATACAGGGACGAAGCGACCCAGTACTTC
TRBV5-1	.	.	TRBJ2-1	CASSYIHTHNEQFF	TGCGCCAGCAGCTACATCCATACCCACAATGAGCAGTTCTTC
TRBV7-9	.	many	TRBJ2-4	CASSLEGEGIQYF	TGTGCCAGCAGCTTAGAGGGGGAGGGCATTCAGTACTTC
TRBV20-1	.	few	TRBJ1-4	CSARDRGLNEKLFF	TGCAGTGCTAGAGATCGGGGGCTTAATGAAAAACTGTTTTTT
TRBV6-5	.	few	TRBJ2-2	CASSWGPDTGELFF	TGTGCCAGCAGTTGGGGCCCGGACACCGGGGAGCTGTTTTTT
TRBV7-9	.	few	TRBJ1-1	CASSSPPNTEAFF	TGTGCCAGCAGCTCCCCCCCGAACACTGAAGCTTTCTTT
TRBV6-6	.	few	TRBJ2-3	CASSYVRRTARTDTQYF	TGTGCCAGCAGTTATGTACGTCGGACCGCAAGGACAGATACGCAGTATTTT
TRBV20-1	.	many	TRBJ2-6	CSATRGNTASGANVLTF	TGCAGTGCTACCCGCGGCAACACCGCCTCTGGGGCCAACGTCCTGACTTTC
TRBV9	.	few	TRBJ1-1	CASSEGDGLREAFF	TGTGCCAGCAGCGAGGGGGACGGTCTACGGGAAGCTTTCTTT
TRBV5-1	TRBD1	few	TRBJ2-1	CASSLSQGAYNEQFF	TGCGCCAGCAGCTTGTCCCAGGGGGCCTACAATGAGCAGTTCTTC
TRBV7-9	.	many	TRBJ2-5	CASSPGEVTQYF	TGTGCCAGCAGCCCAGGGGAAGTGACCCAGTACTTC